Listed below are T cell receptor beta chains from one sample, sequenced in a study of T cell responses to AZD1222 COVID-19 vaccine. Sequencing used immunoSEQ multiplex PCR; TCRdb keeps in-frame clones, though not all of them. The table shows some 130,000 clones, with over 80% occurring only once. Sequenced material: peripheral blood, taken 28 days after the second AZD1222 dose. These receptors were collected from an adult who received the AZD1222 COVID-19 vaccine. The CDR3 runs from the conserved cysteine through the conserved F or W. Fields, in order: D gene, V gene, J gene, clone size, CDR3 DNA, CDR3 protein. D genes are given only for firm matches. Clone sizes are given selectively: once, few, many, or a class where the clone is expanded.

D: TRBD2; V: TRBV19; J: TRBJ2-1; size: -; DNA: TGTGCCAGTAGTTTGCGACTAGCGGGATCATACAATGAGCAGTTCTTC; CDR3: CASSLRLAGSYNEQFF
D: TRBD1; V: TRBV24-1; J: TRBJ1-6; size: -; DNA: TGTGCCACCAGTGAACGGACAGGGAAACCCCTCCACTTT; CDR3: CATSERTGKPLHF
D: -; V: TRBV6-6; J: TRBJ1-2; size: few; DNA: TGTGCCAGCACACCTGGGAACTATGGCTACACCTTC; CDR3: CASTPGNYGYTF
D: TRBD1; V: TRBV7-2; J: TRBJ2-5; size: -; DNA: TGTGCCAGCAGCGGGACAGGGTCGGCTGGGGAGACCCAGTACTTC; CDR3: CASSGTGSAGETQYF
D: -; V: TRBV28; J: TRBJ1-4; size: -; DNA: TGTGCCAGCAGTTTATACGCAACTAATGAAAAACTGTTTTTT; CDR3: CASSLYATNEKLFF
D: -; V: TRBV2; J: TRBJ1-5; size: -; DNA: TGTGCCAGCAGTGGGGGGGCGCAGCCCCAGCATTTT; CDR3: CASSGGAQPQHF
D: -; V: TRBV6-5; J: TRBJ1-2; size: once; DNA: TGTGCCAGCAGTTACTCGCGGGTTTATGGCTACACCTTC; CDR3: CASSYSRVYGYTF
D: -; V: TRBV6-6; J: TRBJ1-2; size: once; DNA: TGTGCCAGCAGTTTCGGGCCGGGGGGGAACTATGGCTACACCTTC; CDR3: CASSFGPGGNYGYTF
D: TRBD1; V: TRBV28; J: TRBJ2-5; size: few; DNA: TGTGCCAGCAGTCCGAACAAGGACAGGGTGTGGGAGACCCAGTACTTC; CDR3: CASSPNKDRVWETQYF
D: -; V: TRBV3-1/TRBV3-2; J: TRBJ2-5; size: -; DNA: TGTGCCAGCAGCCAAGCAGAGACCCAGTACTTC; CDR3: CASSQAETQYF
D: TRBD1; V: TRBV7-9; J: TRBJ1-2; size: -; DNA: TGTGCCAGCAGCTCGTCCGGGACAGGGGATGGCTACACCTTC; CDR3: CASSSSGTGDGYTF
D: -; V: TRBV10-3; J: TRBJ2-3; size: -; DNA: TGTGCCATCAGGGACAACACAGATACGCAGTATTTT; CDR3: CAIRDNTDTQYF
D: -; V: TRBV28; J: TRBJ1-5; size: -; DNA: TGTGCCAGCAGTTCCCGGGCAAAAAGGAAGCCCCAGCATTTT; CDR3: CASSSRAKRKPQHF
D: TRBD2; V: TRBV5-4; J: TRBJ2-1; size: -; DNA: TGTGCCAGCAGCTTGGCTCTAGCGGGAGGGCTCTCCTACAATGAGCAGTTCTTC; CDR3: CASSLALAGGLSYNEQFF
D: -; V: TRBV7-2; J: TRBJ2-3; size: -; DNA: TGTGCCAGCAGCTTAGTCCCGCGTGGCACAGATACGCAGTATTTT; CDR3: CASSLVPRGTDTQYF
D: TRBD1; V: TRBV9; J: TRBJ2-7; size: -; DNA: TGTGCCAGCAGAGGGGACAGGCCAGGGAACTACGAGCAGTACTTC; CDR3: CASRGDRPGNYEQYF
D: TRBD1; V: TRBV29-1; J: TRBJ1-3; size: -; DNA: TGCAGCGTCGGGACAGGGGGCTCTGGAAACACCATATATTTT; CDR3: CSVGTGGSGNTIYF
D: -; V: TRBV28; J: TRBJ2-7; size: -; DNA: TGTGCCAGCAGTGTCGGGCACCTTTACGAGCAGTACTTC; CDR3: CASSVGHLYEQYF
D: TRBD1; V: TRBV7-2; J: TRBJ1-4; size: -; DNA: TGTGCCAGCAGCATTAACGGACAGGGTAGGGAAAAACTGTTTTTT; CDR3: CASSINGQGREKLFF
D: -; V: TRBV21-1; J: TRBJ1-5; size: -; DNA: TGTGCCAGCAGCGCAGGCGCGGGACACGTCAATCAGCCCCAGCATTTT; CDR3: CASSAGAGHVNQPQHF
D: TRBD1; V: TRBV5-4; J: TRBJ2-7; size: few; DNA: TGTGCCAGCAGCCCCGACGGGACAGGGGGCTTTTACGAGCAGTACTTC; CDR3: CASSPDGTGGFYEQYF
D: TRBD2; V: TRBV5-1; J: TRBJ2-1; size: -; DNA: TGCGCCAGCAGCTTTGAGACTAGCAGAATCTACAATGAGCAGTTCTTC; CDR3: CASSFETSRIYNEQFF
D: TRBD2; V: TRBV7-2; J: TRBJ2-5; size: -; DNA: TGTGCCAGCAGCGGAAGCGGGAGGGATTCGGAGACCCAGTACTTC; CDR3: CASSGSGRDSETQYF
D: -; V: TRBV6-5; J: TRBJ1-1; size: -; DNA: TGTGCCAGCAGTTACTCGACCACCCTGAACACTGAAGCTTTCTTT; CDR3: CASSYSTTLNTEAFF
D: TRBD1; V: TRBV4-3; J: TRBJ1-4; size: -; DNA: TGCGCCAGCAGCCAGGGCGACAGGGGGCGAATTAATGAAAAACTGTTTTTT; CDR3: CASSQGDRGRINEKLFF
D: TRBD1; V: TRBV5-1; J: TRBJ1-2; size: -; DNA: TGCGCCAGCAGCTTCGGACAGGGTATGGGCTATGGCTACACCTTC; CDR3: CASSFGQGMGYGYTF
D: -; V: TRBV25-1; J: TRBJ2-7; size: -; DNA: TGTGCCAGCAGTGAATGGGTTAGCTCCTACGAGCAGTACTTC; CDR3: CASSEWVSSYEQYF
D: -; V: TRBV18; J: TRBJ1-5; size: -; DNA: TGTGCCAGCTCACCAGTGTTAGACAATCAGCCCCAGCATTTT; CDR3: CASSPVLDNQPQHF
D: TRBD1; V: TRBV7-8; J: TRBJ2-5; size: -; DNA: TGTGCCAGCAGCTCCGGACAGGGGCCGGAGACCCAGTACTTC; CDR3: CASSSGQGPETQYF
D: -; V: TRBV28; J: TRBJ1-1; size: -; DNA: TGTGCCAGCAGTTTCGGCAGGGAAGCTTTCTTT; CDR3: CASSFGREAFF
D: TRBD2; V: TRBV3-1/TRBV3-2; J: TRBJ2-7; size: -; DNA: TGTGCCAGCAGCCCAGCCCCGGGACTAGCCTACGAGCAGTACTTC; CDR3: CASSPAPGLAYEQYF
D: TRBD1; V: TRBV2; J: TRBJ2-6; size: -; DNA: TGTGCCAGCAGTACAGGGGCTCATGGGGCCAACGTCCTGACTTTC; CDR3: CASSTGAHGANVLTF
D: TRBD2; V: TRBV5-1; J: TRBJ2-6; size: -; DNA: TGCGCCAGCAGCTTCGGACTAGCGGGCGCCCCTCACTCTGGGGCCAACGTCCTGACTTTC; CDR3: CASSFGLAGAPHSGANVLTF
D: TRBD1; V: TRBV3-1/TRBV3-2; J: TRBJ1-2; size: -; DNA: TGTGCCAGCAGCCCCCGGGACAGGATAGGTTATGGCTACACCTTC; CDR3: CASSPRDRIGYGYTF
D: TRBD2; V: TRBV9; J: TRBJ2-1; size: -; DNA: TGTGCCAGCAGCCCTCTTAGCGGGAGAAACAATGAGCAGTTCTTC; CDR3: CASSPLSGRNNEQFF
D: TRBD2; V: TRBV29-1; J: TRBJ2-1; size: -; DNA: TGCAGCTCAACTAGCGGGAGCAGTGAGCAGTTCTTC; CDR3: CSSTSGSSEQFF
D: -; V: TRBV21-1; J: TRBJ1-5; size: once; DNA: TGTGCCAGCAGCAAAGCGCGGAGGCCTACGCGGGTAATTCAGCCCCAGCATTTT; CDR3: CASSKARRPTRVIQPQHF
D: -; V: TRBV5-1; J: TRBJ1-1; size: -; DNA: TGCGCCAGCAGCTTGGTCAGGGTGGGGACTGAAGCTTTCTTT; CDR3: CASSLVRVGTEAFF
D: -; V: TRBV5-8; J: TRBJ1-4; size: -; DNA: TGTGCCAGCAGCGAGGCCGGCCCGGAAAAACTGTTTTTT; CDR3: CASSEAGPEKLFF
D: TRBD1; V: TRBV27; J: TRBJ2-7; size: -; DNA: TGTGCCAGCAGTCCCAGACAGGGGATCCCCTACGAGCAGTACTTC; CDR3: CASSPRQGIPYEQYF
D: TRBD2; V: TRBV20-1; J: TRBJ2-7; size: -; DNA: TGCAGTGCTAGTAGCGGGAGCCCTTCCTACGAGCAGTACTTC; CDR3: CSASSGSPSYEQYF